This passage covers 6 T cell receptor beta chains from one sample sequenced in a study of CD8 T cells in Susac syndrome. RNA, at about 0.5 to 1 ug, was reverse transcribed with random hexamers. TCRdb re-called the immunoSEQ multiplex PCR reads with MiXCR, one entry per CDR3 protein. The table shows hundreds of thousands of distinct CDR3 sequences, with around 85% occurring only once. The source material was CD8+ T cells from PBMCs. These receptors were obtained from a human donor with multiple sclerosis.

The CDR3 nucleotides are TGTGCCAGTACTTCCGGGGAGGGGATCAATGAGCAGTTCTTC. This sequence encodes CASTSGEGINEQFF. The chain combines TRBV19 with TRBJ2-1; 7 bases align to TRBD2. CDR3 size: 14 residues. Looked up from germline, CDR1 is LNHDA and CDR2 is SQIVND (reference sequence). With V trimmed by 7 bases and J by 6 bases, 9 bases remained unmatched. The whole variable domain, remainder taken from reference TRBV19 and TRBJ2-1, is DGGITQSPKYLFRKEGQNVTLSCEQNLNHDAMYWYRQDPGQGLRLIYYSQIVNDFQKGDIAEGYSVSREKKESFPLTVTSAQKNPTAFYLCASTSGEGINEQFFGPGTRLTVL.

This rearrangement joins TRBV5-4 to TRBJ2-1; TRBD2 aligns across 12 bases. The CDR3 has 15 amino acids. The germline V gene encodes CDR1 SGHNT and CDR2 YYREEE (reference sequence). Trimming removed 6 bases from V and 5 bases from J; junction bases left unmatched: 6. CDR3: CASISWTSGDNEQFF. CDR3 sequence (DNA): TGTGCCAGCATTTCTTGGACTAGCGGGGACAATGAGCAGTTCTTC.

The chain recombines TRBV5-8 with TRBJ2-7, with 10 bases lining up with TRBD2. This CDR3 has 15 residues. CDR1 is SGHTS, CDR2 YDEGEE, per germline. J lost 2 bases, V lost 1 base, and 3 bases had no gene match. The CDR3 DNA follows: TGTGCCAGCAGCTTGCTCCTAGCGGGGGCCTACGAGCAGTACTTC. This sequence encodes CASSLLLAGAYEQYF.

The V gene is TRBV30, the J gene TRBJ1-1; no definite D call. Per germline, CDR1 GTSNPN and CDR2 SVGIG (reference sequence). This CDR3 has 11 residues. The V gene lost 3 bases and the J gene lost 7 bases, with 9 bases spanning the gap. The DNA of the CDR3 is TGTGCCTGGAGCATGAATATTGAAGCTTTCTTT. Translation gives CAWSMNIEAFF.

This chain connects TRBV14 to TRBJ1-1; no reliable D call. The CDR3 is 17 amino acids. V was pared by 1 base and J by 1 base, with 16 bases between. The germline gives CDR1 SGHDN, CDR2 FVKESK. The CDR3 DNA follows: TGTGCCAGCAGCCAAGGTTGGTATAGGCCCGAGAACACTGAAGCTTTCTTT. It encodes CASSQGWYRPENTEAFF.

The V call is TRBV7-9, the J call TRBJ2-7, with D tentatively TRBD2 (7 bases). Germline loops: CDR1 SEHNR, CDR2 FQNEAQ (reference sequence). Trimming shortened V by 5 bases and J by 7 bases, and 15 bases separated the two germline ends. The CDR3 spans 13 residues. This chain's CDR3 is CASSRGASLEQYF. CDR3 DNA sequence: TGTGCCAGCAGCCGGGGGGCTTCACTGGAGCAGTACTTC.